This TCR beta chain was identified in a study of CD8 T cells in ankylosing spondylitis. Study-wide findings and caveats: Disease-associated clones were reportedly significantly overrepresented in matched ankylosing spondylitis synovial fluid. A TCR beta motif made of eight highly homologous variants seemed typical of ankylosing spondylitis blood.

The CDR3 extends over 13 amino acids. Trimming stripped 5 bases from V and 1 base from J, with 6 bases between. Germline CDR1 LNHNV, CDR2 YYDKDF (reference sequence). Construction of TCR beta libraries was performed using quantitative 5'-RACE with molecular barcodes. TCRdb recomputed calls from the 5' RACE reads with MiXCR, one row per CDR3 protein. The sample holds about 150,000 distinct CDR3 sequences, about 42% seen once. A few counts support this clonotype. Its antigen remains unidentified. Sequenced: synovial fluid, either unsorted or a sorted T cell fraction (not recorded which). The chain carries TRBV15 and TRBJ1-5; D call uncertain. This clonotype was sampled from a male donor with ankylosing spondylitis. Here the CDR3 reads CATSPGSNQPQHF. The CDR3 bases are TGTGCCACCAGCCCCGGGAGCAATCAGCCCCAGCATTTT.